This T cell receptor beta chain was retrieved from a study of vaccination and CD4 T cells after COVID-19. On this clonotype: Antigen specificity is unknown.

The CDR3 loop spans 14 amino acids. The V and J ends lost 7 bases and 9 bases, in that order; junction bases with no gene match: 6. Germline CDR1 reads MNHNS; CDR2 reads SASEGT. As for treatment: roughly ten-day PBMC culture with coronavirus spike peptide pools or control peptides (ViraFEST assay). The Oncomine TCR Beta short-read assay sequenced DNA from cultured CD4+ T cells. TCRdb re-called the PCR reads through MiXCR, storing one row per CDR3 protein. The table lists 20,000 to 30,000 distinct CDR3 sequences, around two fifths of them singletons. This TCR came from a human donor who had recovered from COVID-19. The chain joins TRBV6-1 to TRBJ2-1; TRBD2 matches at 13 bases. Input material: CD4+ T cells from blood, cultured in vitro. DNA for the CDR3: TGTGCCAGCACCCTCGGGACTAGCGGGACTGAGCAGTTCTTC. As protein: CASTLGTSGTEQFF.